These 12 T cell receptor beta chains came from one sample sequenced in a study of beta chain features in type 1 diabetes. Regarding the study as a whole: TCRB CDR3s from Type 1 diabetes patients were moderately but significantly shorter in all four CD4+ subsets.

The sequenced template was cDNA made from the entire isolated RNA. Profiling relied on immunoSEQ multiplex PCR, and the TCRdb table lists in-frame clones only, not all of them. Of hundreds of thousands of clones listed, around 16% are singletons. No antigen is known for these receptors. The material sequenced was naive CD4+ T cells from blood. These receptors were collected from a young man with type 1 diabetes.

This clone was recorded a few times. V and J are TRBV28 and TRBJ2-7, with D perhaps TRBD1 (5 bases). Germline loops: CDR1 MDHEN, CDR2 SYDVKM. The CDR3 runs to 13 residues. Trimming shortened V by 3 bases and J by 6 bases, and 12 bases separated the two germline ends. CDR3 DNA: TGTGCCAGCAGTTTCGCAGGGTTTTCCGAGCAGTACTTC. It translates to CASSFAGFSEQYF.

The J gene is TRBJ2-3, the V gene TRBV5-1, with 10 bases fitting TRBD2. This CDR3 has 15 residues. Germline trimming cut 3 bases from V and 1 base from J; bases unmatched to any gene: 2. Germline loops: CDR1 SGHRS, CDR2 YFSETQ. CDR3 residues: CASSSTSGGTDTQYF. The CDR3, as DNA: TGCGCCAGCAGCTCAACTAGCGGGGGCACAGATACGCAGTATTTT. The whole variable domain, remainder taken from reference TRBV5-1 and TRBJ2-3, is KAGVTQTPRYLIKTRGQQVTLSCSPISGHRSVSWYQQTPGQGLQFLFEYFSETQRNKGNFPGRFSGRQFSNSRSEMNVSTLELGDSALYLCASSSTSGGTDTQYFGPGTRLTVL.

This clone showed up just a few times. The chain couples TRBV5-6 to TRBJ2-7; 9 bases fit TRBD1. Germline V gives CDR1 SGHDT, CDR2 YYEEEE. V shed 1 base, J shed 0 bases, and the junction held 8 bases outside the gene matches. This CDR3 has 17 amino acids. This CDR3 reads CASSLNPGTGRSYEQYF. For the CDR3, the DNA is TGTGCCAGCAGCTTGAACCCCGGGACAGGGCGCTCCTACGAGCAGTACTTC.

This clone was counted between two and nine times. The genes are TRBV5-1 and TRBJ1-5; D not resolved. Germline V gives CDR1 SGHRS, CDR2 YFSETQ. V lost 0 bases to trimming and J lost 0 bases, with 7 bases between them. The CDR3 spans 15 residues. CDR3 sequence (DNA): TGCGCCAGCAGCTTGGGTAGCGGTAGCAATCAGCCCCAGCATTTT. It yields the protein CASSLGSGSNQPQHF.

This clone was seen only a few times. The V gene is TRBV11-2, the J gene TRBJ2-6, with 7 bases identical to TRBD1. J gave up 4 bases and V 6 bases, and 6 bases lay outside the gene matches. CDR3 length: 15 amino acids. Germline-derived CDR1 and CDR2 are SGHAT and FQNNGV. The CDR3 DNA sequence: TGTGCCAGCAGGACAGGGCCTTCGGGGGCCAACGTCCTGACTTTC. It yields the protein CASRTGPSGANVLTF.

The gene calls are TRBV4-3 and TRBJ2-5, with 11 bases aligning to TRBD2. The germline V gene encodes CDR1 LGHNA and CDR2 YSLEER. Trimming at V came to 0 bases and at J to 0 bases, leaving 6 bases not matched to a gene. The CDR3 is 18 amino acids. CDR3 amino acids: CASSQDYPSGGNQETQYF. The CDR3 coding sequence is TGCGCCAGCAGCCAAGATTACCCTAGCGGGGGGAACCAAGAGACCCAGTACTTC.

The chain couples TRBV6-5 to TRBJ1-2; D perhaps matches TRBD1 (5 bases). From germline, CDR1 is MNHEY and CDR2 SVGAGI. The CDR3 has 15 amino acids. Trimming removed 0 bases from V and 2 bases from J, with 10 bases in between. Written as DNA, the CDR3 is TGTGCCAGCAGTTACTCCTGGGGCAGAAACTATGGCTACACCTTC. Its translation is CASSYSWGRNYGYTF.

The chain uses TRBV27 and TRBJ2-1, with 13 positions matching TRBD2. J gave up 0 bases and V 6 bases, and 5 bases lay outside the gene matches. The CDR3 has 17 residues. The germline gives CDR1 MNHEY, CDR2 SMNVEV (reference sequence). In DNA, the CDR3 is TGTGCCAGCAGGCCCAGGACTAGCGGGAGCTCCTACAATGAGCAGTTCTTC. Translation gives CASRPRTSGSSYNEQFF.

The CDR3: CASRRQGAYEQYF. The CDR3 DNA is TGTGCCAGCCGGAGACAGGGGGCCTACGAGCAGTACTTC. V gene TRBV6-5 combines with J gene TRBJ2-7; 9 nucleotides align to TRBD1. There are 13 residues in the CDR3. V shed 8 bases and J 2 bases; nucleotides not matched to a gene: 4. Germline values: CDR1 MNHEY, CDR2 SVGAGI.

In this sample, this clone turned up a few times. The chain combines TRBV18 with TRBJ2-7; D call uncertain. V lost 5 bases and J 0 bases, leaving 11 bases between the germline ends. The CDR3 runs 14 residues. CDR1 is KGHSH, CDR2 LQKENI, per germline. In DNA, the CDR3 is TGTGCCAGCTCATTCCGACTGGTCTCCTACGAGCAGTACTTC. As protein: CASSFRLVSYEQYF.

The table lists this clone with a few counts. An end of the junction does not agree with germline; a read error may underlie this. V and J are TRBV11-2 and TRBJ2-7; maybe TRBD1 (6 bases). CDR1 SGHAT and CDR2 FQNNGV come from the germline V gene. CDR3 size: 14 residues. The CDR3 DNA reads TGTGCCAGCAGCTTAGATCACAGGGCCTTTTACCAAGACTTC. This sequence encodes CASSLDHRAFYQDF.

This clone was observed a few times. The chain joins TRBV30 to TRBJ1-1, with D possibly being TRBD1 (6 bases). The CDR3 is made up of 15 amino acids. With 2 bases removed from V and 4 bases from J, the gap between germline ends came to 17 bases. Germline V gene lookup returns CDR1 GTSNPN and CDR2 SVGIG (reference sequence). The CDR3 DNA is TGTGCCTGGAGTACAGGACAGTACGGTTCCACTGAAGCTTTCTTT. Translation: CAWSTGQYGSTEAFF. Full variable domain (outside the CDR3, taken from reference TRBV30 and TRBJ1-1): SQTIHQWPATLVQPVGSPLSLECTVEGTSNPNLYWYRQAAGRGLQLLFYSVGIGQISSEVPQNLSASRPQDRQFILSSKKLLLSDSGFYLCAWSTGQYGSTEAFFGQGTRLTVV.